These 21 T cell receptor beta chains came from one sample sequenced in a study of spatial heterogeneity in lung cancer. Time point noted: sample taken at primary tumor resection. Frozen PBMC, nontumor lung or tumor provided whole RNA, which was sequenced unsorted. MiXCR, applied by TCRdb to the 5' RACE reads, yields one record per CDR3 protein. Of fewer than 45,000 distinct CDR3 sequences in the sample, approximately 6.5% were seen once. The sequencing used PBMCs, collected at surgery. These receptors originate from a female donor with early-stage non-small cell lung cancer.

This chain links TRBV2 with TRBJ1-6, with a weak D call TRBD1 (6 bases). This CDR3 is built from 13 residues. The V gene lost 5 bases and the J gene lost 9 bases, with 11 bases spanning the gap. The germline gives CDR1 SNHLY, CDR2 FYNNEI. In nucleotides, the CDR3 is TGTGCCAGCAGTCTTGGACAGATTTCACCCCTCCACTTT. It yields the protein CASSLGQISPLHF.

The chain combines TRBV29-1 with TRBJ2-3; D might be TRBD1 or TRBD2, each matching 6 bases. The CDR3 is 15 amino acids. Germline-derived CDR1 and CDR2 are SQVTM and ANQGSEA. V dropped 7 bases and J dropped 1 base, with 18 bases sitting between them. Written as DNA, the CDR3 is TGCAGCGGGACCCGGGGGCCAGGTGGCACAGATACGCAGTATTTT. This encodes CSGTRGPGGTDTQYF.

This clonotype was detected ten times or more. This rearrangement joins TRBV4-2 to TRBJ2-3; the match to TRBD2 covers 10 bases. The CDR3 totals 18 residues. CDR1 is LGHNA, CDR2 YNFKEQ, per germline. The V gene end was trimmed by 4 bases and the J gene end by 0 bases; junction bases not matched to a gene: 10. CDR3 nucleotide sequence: TGTGCCAGCAGCCGGACTAGCGGCTCGTCCCCCAGCACAGATACGCAGTATTTT. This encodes CASSRTSGSSPSTDTQYF.

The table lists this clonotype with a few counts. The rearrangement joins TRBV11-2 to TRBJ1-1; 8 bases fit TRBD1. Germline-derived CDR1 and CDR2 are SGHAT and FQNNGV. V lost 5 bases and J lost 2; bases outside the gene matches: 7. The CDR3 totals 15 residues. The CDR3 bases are TGTGCCAGCAGCCCTGGGGACAGGCGTAACACTGAAGCTTTCTTT. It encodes CASSPGDRRNTEAFF.

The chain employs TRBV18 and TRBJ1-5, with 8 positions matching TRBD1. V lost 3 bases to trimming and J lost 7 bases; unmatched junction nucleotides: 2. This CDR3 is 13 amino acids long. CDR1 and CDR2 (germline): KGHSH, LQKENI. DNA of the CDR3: TGTGCCAGCTCACCGACAGGGGCCCAGCCCCAGCATTTT. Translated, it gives CASSPTGAQPQHF.

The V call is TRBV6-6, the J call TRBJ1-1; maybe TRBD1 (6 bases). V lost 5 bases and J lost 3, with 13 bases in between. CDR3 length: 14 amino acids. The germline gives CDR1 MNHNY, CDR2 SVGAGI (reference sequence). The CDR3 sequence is CASSPGGLDTEAFF. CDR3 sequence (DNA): TGTGCCAGCAGTCCCGGGGGCCTTGACACTGAAGCTTTCTTT.

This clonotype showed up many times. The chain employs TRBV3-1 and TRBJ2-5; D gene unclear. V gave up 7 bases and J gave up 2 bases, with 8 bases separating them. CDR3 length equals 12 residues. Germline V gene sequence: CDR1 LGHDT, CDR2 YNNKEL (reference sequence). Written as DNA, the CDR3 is TGTGCCAGCATGGGGTTTCAAGAGACCCAGTACTTC. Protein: CASMGFQETQYF.

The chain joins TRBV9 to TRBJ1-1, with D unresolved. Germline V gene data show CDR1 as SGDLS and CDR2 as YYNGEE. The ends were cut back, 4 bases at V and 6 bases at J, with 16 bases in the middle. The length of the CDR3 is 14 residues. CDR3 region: CASSYLPMSAEAFF. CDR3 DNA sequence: TGTGCCAGCAGCTACCTCCCAATGAGTGCTGAAGCTTTCTTT.

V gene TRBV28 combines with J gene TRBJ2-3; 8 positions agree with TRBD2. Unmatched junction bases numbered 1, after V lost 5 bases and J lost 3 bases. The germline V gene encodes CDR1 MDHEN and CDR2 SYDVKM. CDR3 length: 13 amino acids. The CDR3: CASSRLATDTQYF. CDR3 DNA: TGTGCCAGCAGTAGACTAGCGACAGATACGCAGTATTTT.

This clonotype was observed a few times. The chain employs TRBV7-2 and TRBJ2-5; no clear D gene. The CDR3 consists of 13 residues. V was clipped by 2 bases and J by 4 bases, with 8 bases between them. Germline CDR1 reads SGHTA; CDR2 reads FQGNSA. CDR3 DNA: TGTGCCAGCAGCTTATTCCGTGGAGAGACCCAGTACTTC. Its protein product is CASSLFRGETQYF.

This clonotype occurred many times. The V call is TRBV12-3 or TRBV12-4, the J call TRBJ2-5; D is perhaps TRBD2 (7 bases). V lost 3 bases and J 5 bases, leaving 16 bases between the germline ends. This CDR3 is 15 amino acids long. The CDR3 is CASSFRSRGGETQYF. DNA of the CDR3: TGTGCCAGCAGTTTTAGGTCACGCGGGGGCGAGACCCAGTACTTC.

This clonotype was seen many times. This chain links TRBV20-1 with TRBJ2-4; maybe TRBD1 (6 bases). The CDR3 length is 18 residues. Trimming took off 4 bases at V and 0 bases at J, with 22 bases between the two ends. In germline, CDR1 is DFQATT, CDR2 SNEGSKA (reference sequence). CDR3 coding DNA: TGCAGTGCTAACCGAGAAACAGGGATCCCCCTAGCCAAAAACATTCAGTACTTC. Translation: CSANRETGIPLAKNIQYF.

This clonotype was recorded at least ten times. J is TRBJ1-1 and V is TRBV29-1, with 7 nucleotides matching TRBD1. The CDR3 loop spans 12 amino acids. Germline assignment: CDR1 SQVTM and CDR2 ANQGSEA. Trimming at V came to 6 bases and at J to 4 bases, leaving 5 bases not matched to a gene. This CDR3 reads CSVQGTTTEAFF. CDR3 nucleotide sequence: TGCAGCGTACAGGGGACGACCACTGAAGCTTTCTTT.

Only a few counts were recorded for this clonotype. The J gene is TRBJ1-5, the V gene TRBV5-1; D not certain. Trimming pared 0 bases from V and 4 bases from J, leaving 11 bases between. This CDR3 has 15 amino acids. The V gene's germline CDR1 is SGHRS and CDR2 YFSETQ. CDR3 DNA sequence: TGCGCCAGCAGCTTGGGCGGCCGGCGGAATCAGCCCCAGCATTTT. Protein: CASSLGGRRNQPQHF.

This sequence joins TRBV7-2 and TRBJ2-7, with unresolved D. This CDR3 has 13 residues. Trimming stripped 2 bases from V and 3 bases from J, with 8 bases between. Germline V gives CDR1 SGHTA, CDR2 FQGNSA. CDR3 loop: CASSLSGDYEQYF. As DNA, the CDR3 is TGTGCCAGCAGCTTATCTGGGGACTACGAGCAGTACTTC.

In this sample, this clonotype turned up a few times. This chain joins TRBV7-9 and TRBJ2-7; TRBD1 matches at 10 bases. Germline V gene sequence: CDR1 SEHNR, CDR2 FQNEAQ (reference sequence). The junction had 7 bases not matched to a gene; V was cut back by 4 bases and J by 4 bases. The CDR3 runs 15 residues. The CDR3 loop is CASSSDRGLRYEQYF. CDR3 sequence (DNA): TGTGCCAGCAGCTCTGACAGGGGGCTACGTTACGAGCAGTACTTC.

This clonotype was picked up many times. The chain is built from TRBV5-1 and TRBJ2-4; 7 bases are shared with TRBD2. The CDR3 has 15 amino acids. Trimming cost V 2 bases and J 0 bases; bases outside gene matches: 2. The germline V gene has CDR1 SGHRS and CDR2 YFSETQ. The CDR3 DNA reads TGCGCCAGCAGCTTCGGGACTATAGCCAAAAACATTCAGTACTTC. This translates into CASSFGTIAKNIQYF.

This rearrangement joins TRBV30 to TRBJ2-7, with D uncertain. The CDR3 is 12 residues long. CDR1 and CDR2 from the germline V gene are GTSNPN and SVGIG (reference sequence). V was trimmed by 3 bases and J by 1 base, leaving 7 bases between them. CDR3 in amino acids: CAWRGGSYEQYF. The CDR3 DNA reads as TGTGCCTGGAGAGGTGGGTCCTACGAGCAGTACTTC.

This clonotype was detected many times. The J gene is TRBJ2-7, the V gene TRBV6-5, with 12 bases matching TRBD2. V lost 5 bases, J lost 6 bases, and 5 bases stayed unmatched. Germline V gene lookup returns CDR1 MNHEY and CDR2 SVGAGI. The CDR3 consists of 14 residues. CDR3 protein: CASSRLAGASEQYF. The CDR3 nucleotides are TGTGCCAGCAGTAGACTAGCGGGGGCCTCCGAGCAGTACTTC.

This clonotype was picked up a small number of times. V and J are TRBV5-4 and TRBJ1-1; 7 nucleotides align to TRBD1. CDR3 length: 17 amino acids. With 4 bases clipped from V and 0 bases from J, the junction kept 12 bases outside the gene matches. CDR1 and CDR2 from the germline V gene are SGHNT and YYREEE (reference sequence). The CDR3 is CASSGRTGGAMNTEAFF. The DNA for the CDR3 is TGTGCCAGCAGCGGCAGGACAGGCGGCGCCATGAACACTGAAGCTTTCTTT.

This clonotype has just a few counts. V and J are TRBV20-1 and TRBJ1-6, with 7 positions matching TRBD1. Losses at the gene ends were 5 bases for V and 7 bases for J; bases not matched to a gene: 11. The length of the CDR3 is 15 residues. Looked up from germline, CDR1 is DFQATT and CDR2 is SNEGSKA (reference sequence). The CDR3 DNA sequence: TGCAGTGCTCTCCCCCCGGGACAGCAAAATTCACCCCTCCACTTT. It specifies CSALPPGQQNSPLHF.